The 20 T cell receptor beta chains below all came from one sample that was sequenced in a study of metastatic and nonmetastatic thyroid tumors. All patients were treatment-naive before thyroid surgery. TCRdb recomputed clones from the PCR reads via MiXCR. The sample holds about 14,000 clones; approximately 31% are singletons and the top ten take around 21%. The sequenced sample was tumor tissue. All receptors come from a female donor with papillary thyroid cancer or a benign thyroid nodule (not recorded which). Some clones in this sample may be carry-over from other donors' samples.

V and J are TRBV20-1 and TRBJ2-7, with 7 bases lining up with TRBD2. V shed 1 base and J 0 bases; nucleotides not matched to a gene: 3. The CDR3 extends over 14 amino acids. Germline V gives CDR1 DFQATT, CDR2 SNEGSKA (reference sequence). The DNA for the CDR3 is TGCAGTGCTAGAGCAACGGGAGGCTCCTACGAGCAGTACTTC. It translates to CSARATGGSYEQYF.

The chain recombines TRBV5-1 with TRBJ2-7; D gene unclear. This CDR3 has 11 amino acids. CDR1 SGHRS and CDR2 YFSETQ come from the germline V gene. Trimming shortened V by 4 bases and J by 7 bases, and 9 bases separated the two germline ends. CDR3: CASSASGEQYF. The CDR3 DNA reads TGCGCCAGCAGCGCCTCGGGTGAGCAGTACTTC.

This clone was counted at least ten times. The chain is built from TRBV5-1 and TRBJ2-5, with 16 bases matching TRBD2. Unmatched junction bases numbered 9, after V lost 5 bases and J lost 5 bases. The CDR3 is 17 amino acids. Per the germline V gene, CDR1 is SGHRS and CDR2 is YFSETQ. This chain's CDR3 is CASRTGTSGGGSETQYF. The CDR3 region has the DNA TGCGCCAGCAGAACCGGGACTAGCGGGGGGGGGTCGGAGACCCAGTACTTC.

This clone is medium-sized in the sample. In DNA, the CDR3 is TGTGCCAGTAGTATCGGCAGGGGGTATGGCTACACCTTC. Its protein is CASSIGRGYGYTF. This chain joins TRBV19 and TRBJ1-2, with 7 bases fitting TRBD1. Looked up from germline, CDR1 is LNHDA and CDR2 is SQIVND (reference sequence). The CDR3 has 13 amino acids. Trimming at V came to 3 bases and at J to 5 bases, leaving 3 bases not matched to a gene.

This clone was counted only a few times. CDR3 DNA sequence: TGTGCCAGCAGCCGACAGGGTTGGGAGAACACTGAAGCTTTCTTT. This gives the protein CASSRQGWENTEAFF. The genes are TRBV6-1 and TRBJ1-1; 7 bases match TRBD1. Trimming cost V 6 bases and J 1 base; bases outside gene matches: 8. CDR1 is MNHNS, CDR2 SASEGT, per germline. The CDR3 extends over 15 amino acids.

The chain combines TRBV4-1 with TRBJ1-3; D is unclear. The V and J ends lost 4 bases and 2 bases respectively, with 12 bases between them. The germline V gene encodes CDR1 MGHRA and CDR2 YSYEKL. The CDR3 extends over 15 amino acids. The CDR3 sequence: CASSLQTVTGNTIYF. Here the CDR3 DNA reads TGCGCCAGCAGCCTTCAAACAGTGACTGGAAACACCATATATTTT.

This clone appeared a few times. This chain connects TRBV2 to TRBJ2-3; 8 bases agree with TRBD2. The CDR3 length is 15 residues. With 6 bases clipped from V and 3 bases from J, the junction kept 8 bases outside the gene matches. CDR1 is SNHLY, CDR2 FYNNEI, per germline. In DNA, the CDR3 is TGTGCCAGCAGAGCCACTAGCGGATGGACAGATACGCAGTATTTT. Residues: CASRATSGWTDTQYF.

This clone was recorded only once. CDR3 amino acids: CASSSTGGRNTEAFF. The DNA of the CDR3 is TGTGCCAGCAGTTCGACAGGGGGCAGAAACACTGAAGCTTTCTTT. J is TRBJ1-1 and V is TRBV6-2 or TRBV6-3, with 10 bases that match TRBD1. CDR1 is MNHEY and CDR2 is SVGEGT in the germline V gene. V dropped 4 bases and J dropped 2; count of bases not matched to a gene: 4. CDR3 length: 15 residues.

The table lists this clone with a few counts. The rearrangement joins TRBV19 to TRBJ2-3, with 7 nucleotides matching TRBD1. V trimming: 5 bases; J trimming: 0 bases; junction bases outside the gene matches: 5. This CDR3 comprises 15 residues. The germline V gene encodes CDR1 LNHDA and CDR2 SQIVND (reference sequence). CDR3 sequence reads: CASSVGQCSTDTQYF. Here the CDR3 DNA reads TGTGCCAGTAGTGTGGGACAGTGTAGCACAGATACGCAGTATTTT.

This clone turned up a few times. The J gene is TRBJ2-1, the V gene TRBV27, with TRBD2 as a possible D gene (6 bases). V lost 6 bases and J lost 9, with 15 bases in between. The CDR3 totals 13 residues. Germline V lookup: CDR1 MNHEY, CDR2 SMNVEV (reference sequence). The CDR3 nucleotides read TGTGCCAGCAGGTGGACTATTACTTTTGAGCAGTTCTTC. Amino acids: CASRWTITFEQFF.

This clone has just a few counts. The chain joins TRBV4-3 to TRBJ2-7, with 9 bases matching TRBD2. The CDR3 runs 13 residues. After removal of 4 bases from V and 5 bases from J, the junction contained 3 bases not matched to a gene. Germline V gene data show CDR1 as LGHNA and CDR2 as YSLEER. Here the CDR3 reads CASSRSGSNEQYF. The DNA for the CDR3 is TGCGCCAGCAGCCGTAGCGGGAGTAACGAGCAGTACTTC.

The V and J genes are TRBV4-1 and TRBJ2-1, with 7 bases matching TRBD2. The CDR3 covers 15 residues. Germline V CDR1 and CDR2: MGHRA, YSYEKL. V lost 3 bases and J lost 5; bases outside the gene matches: 7. The CDR3 sequence: CASSQTREPHNEQFF. Here the CDR3 DNA reads TGCGCCAGCAGCCAGACGCGGGAGCCCCACAATGAGCAGTTCTTC.

This clone was detected ten times or more. V is TRBV4-3 and J is TRBJ2-2; possible D gene TRBD2, 5 bases. V was pared by 0 bases and J by 10 bases, with 15 bases between. Germline CDR1 reads LGHNA; CDR2 reads YSLEER. The CDR3 contains 15 residues. This CDR3 is CASSQERASVTELFF. Here the CDR3 DNA reads TGCGCCAGCAGCCAAGAGAGGGCTAGTGTGACGGAGCTGTTTTTT.

This clone came up many times. The CDR3 DNA follows: TGCAGTGCTAGAGACCCAGGGGGGAAGTACAATGAGCAGTTCTTC. Its translation is CSARDPGGKYNEQFF. The chain has TRBV20-1 and TRBJ2-1, with D tentatively TRBD1 (7 bases). The germline gives CDR1 DFQATT, CDR2 SNEGSKA (reference sequence). Trimming shortened V by 0 bases and J by 4 bases, and 13 bases separated the two germline ends. The CDR3 runs to 15 residues.

The V and J genes are TRBV4-1 and TRBJ2-7, with 7 positions matching TRBD2. CDR1 and CDR2 (germline): MGHRA, YSYEKL. The CDR3 is 15 amino acids. Trimming took 3 bases from V and 3 from J; bases not matched to a gene: 8. This CDR3 reads CASSHRLADFYEQYF. CDR3 sequence (DNA): TGCGCCAGCAGCCATCGGCTAGCGGACTTCTACGAGCAGTACTTC.

Notes on this clone: One end of the junction does not line up with germline, which may come from a read error. The chain joins TRBV18 to TRBJ2-7; 7 nucleotides line up with TRBD1. Per the germline V gene, CDR1 is KGHSH and CDR2 is LQKENI. The CDR3 sequence is 12 residues long. This CDR3 reads CASSTRTGERYF. As DNA, the CDR3 is TGTGCCAGCTCAACTCGGACAGGCGAGCGGTACTTC.

This clone has at least ten counts. The rearrangement joins TRBV28 to TRBJ2-1, with D possibly TRBD1 on 5 matching bases. V was clipped by 1 base and J by 6 bases, with 25 bases between them. Germline V lookup: CDR1 MDHEN, CDR2 SYDVKM. The CDR3 length is 19 residues. CDR3 loop: CASSLLAGPVPLAVNEQFF. CDR3 coding DNA: TGTGCCAGCAGTTTATTGGCAGGGCCAGTTCCTCTTGCGGTCAATGAGCAGTTCTTC.

This clone was recorded many times. This sequence joins TRBV6-1 and TRBJ1-4, with 8 bases fitting TRBD1. Germline CDR1 reads MNHNS; CDR2 reads SASEGT. V trimming: 8 bases; J trimming: 8 bases; junction bases outside the gene matches: 7. The CDR3 has 13 amino acids. CDR3 residues: CASGGTGREKLFF. The DNA of the CDR3 is TGTGCCAGCGGAGGGACAGGTAGAGAAAAACTGTTTTTT.

The genes are TRBV25-1 and TRBJ1-1; D call uncertain. The CDR3 contains 13 residues. Germline V CDR1 and CDR2: MGHDK, SYGVNS. Trimming removed 5 bases from V and 2 bases from J, with 9 bases in between. CDR3 sequence reads: CASSSVSNTEAFF. Here the CDR3 DNA reads TGTGCCAGCAGTTCGGTCAGCAACACTGAAGCTTTCTTT. Together with reference TRBV25-1 and TRBJ1-1, the CDR3 gives the full variable domain: EADIYQTPRYLVIGTGKKITLECSQTMGHDKMYWYQQDPGMELHLIHYSYGVNSTEKGDLSSESTVSRIRTEHFPLTLESARPSHTSQYLCASSSVSNTEAFFGQGTRLTVV.

This chain connects TRBV13 to TRBJ1-6; 10 bases are shared with TRBD1. The germline V gene encodes CDR1 PRHDT and CDR2 FYEKMQ (reference sequence). The CDR3 totals 19 residues. The J segment lost 7 bases and the V segment lost 4 bases, leaving 16 bases of the junction unmatched. CDR3 loop: CASSSKAGQGSSRNSPLHF. In nucleotides, the CDR3 is TGTGCCAGCAGCTCGAAGGCGGGACAGGGGAGTTCGCGGAATTCACCCCTCCACTTT.